This T cell receptor (beta chain) was captured by sequencing in a study of blood T cell repertoires in COVID-19. Data came from immunoSEQ multiplex PCR; TCRdb stores just in-frame clones and leaves some out. In the table there are approximately 150,000 clones, approximately 83% of which are singletons. In this sample, this clone turned up once. The TCR was taken from a man between 65 and 85 years old who had been exposed to COVID-19. Sequencing input: PBMCs or T cells enriched from blood (not recorded which).

CDR3 bases: TGTGCCAGCAGTTCCGGGACAGGGTCGGTAGCGGAAAAACTGTTTTTT. Encoded protein: CASSSGTGSVAEKLFF. The chain is built from TRBV28 and TRBJ1-4; 9 bases are a match to TRBD1. CDR1 MDHEN and CDR2 SYDVKM come from the germline V gene. The junction had 11 bases not matched to a gene; V was cut back by 4 bases and J by 8 bases. This CDR3 is 16 amino acids long.